Presented here are 3 T cell receptor beta chains from one specimen sequenced in a study of control samples from healthy donors and cancer patients. Generated by immunoSEQ multiplex PCR, the TCRdb table keeps only in-frame clones and is missing some. Here the sample spans around 86,000 clones, approximately 90% being singletons. Material: PBMCs. Source of these receptors: a woman aged 55-70 years with head and neck cancer.

This chain uses TRBV7-4 with TRBJ2-1, with 10 bases matching TRBD2. CDR1 is SGHVT, CDR2 SQSDAQ, per germline. V shed 9 bases and J 0 bases; nucleotides not matched to a gene: 23. The CDR3 contains 21 residues. CDR3 bases: TGTGCCAGGAGCCCGAACGGACTAGCGGAGACCTACCCGAGCTCCTACAATGAGCAGTTCTTC. Translation: CARSPNGLAETYPSSYNEQFF.

In its sample, this clone was seen a few times. V is TRBV6-5 and J is TRBJ1-3, with D hard to call. This CDR3 has 14 residues. Per germline, CDR1 MNHEY and CDR2 SVGAGI. The V and J ends lost 6 bases and 4 bases respectively, with 13 bases between them. CDR3 nucleotides: TGTGCCAGCAGGGTCAATAGTTACGGAAACACCATATATTTT. Its translation: CASRVNSYGNTIYF.

The V call is TRBV7-9, the J call TRBJ2-3; 9 nucleotides line up with TRBD2. Germline V gene sequence: CDR1 SEHNR, CDR2 FQNEAQ (reference sequence). V trimming: 6 bases; J trimming: 5 bases; junction bases outside the gene matches: 12. The CDR3 has 16 residues. The CDR3 coding sequence is TGTGCCAGCAGGGAGGAGGCGGGAGGGCCAGTAGATACGCAGTATTTT. Translated: CASREEAGGPVDTQYF. Filled out from reference TRBV7-9 and TRBJ2-3, the complete variable domain reads DTGVSQNPRHKITKRGQNVTFRCDPISEHNRLYWYRQTLGQGPEFLTYFQNEAQLEKSRLLSDRFSAERPKGSFSTLEIQRTEQGDSAMYLCASREEAGGPVDTQYFGPGTRLTVL.